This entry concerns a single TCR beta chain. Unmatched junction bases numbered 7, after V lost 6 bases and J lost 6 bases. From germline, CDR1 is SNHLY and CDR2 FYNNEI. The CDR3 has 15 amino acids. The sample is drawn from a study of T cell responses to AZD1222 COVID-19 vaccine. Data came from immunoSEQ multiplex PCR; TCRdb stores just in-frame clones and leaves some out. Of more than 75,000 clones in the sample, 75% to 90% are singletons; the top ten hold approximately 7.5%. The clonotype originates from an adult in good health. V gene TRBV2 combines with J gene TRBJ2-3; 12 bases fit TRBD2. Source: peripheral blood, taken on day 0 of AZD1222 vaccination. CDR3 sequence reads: CASRPTSGGGDTQYF. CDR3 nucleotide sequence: TGTGCCAGCAGGCCGACTAGCGGGGGAGGGGATACGCAGTATTTT.